This T cell receptor (beta chain) was sequenced for a study of OX40 agonist ivuxolimab in advanced cancers. Concerning the study at large: Ivuxolimab, which targeted the costimulatory receptor OX40 (CD134), was an agonistic, fully human IgG2 monoclonal antibody. In the dose-escalation cohort, 75% to 85% of patients were male, and the mean age was 60 years with a range of roughly 20 to 85. Intravenous ivuxolimab was administered to patients every 2 weeks at six dose levels: 0.01, 0.1, 0.3, 1.5, 3 and 10 mg/kg. Peripheral TCRbeta sequencing was intended to test whether TCR sequence diversity was altered and clonal T-cell expansion was caused by ivuxolimab. Of the roughly 54 patients in dose escalation, about 20 had hepatocellular carcinoma, about 15 had melanoma, 9 had renal cell carcinoma and 9 had head and neck cancer. The paper covers the monotherapy dose-escalation part of the phase I ivuxolimab trial, which included N ≈ 50 patients. Patients were allowed to have had prior anti-PD-1, anti-PD-L1 or anti-CTLA-4 therapy, and approximately 43% of the dose-escalation patients had previously received checkpoint inhibitors. Three dose-escalation patients achieved partial responses, one with hepatocellular carcinoma and two with cutaneous melanoma.

The trial excluded patients who had a history of autoimmune disease or who were on systemic immunosuppression. Peripheral blood for TCR sequencing was collected from all dose cohorts at baseline, on cycle 4 day 1, and on cycle 7 day 1. Samples were obtained from an open-label, multicenter, first-in-human phase I dose-escalation trial of ivuxolimab. Adults with locally advanced or metastatic melanoma, renal cell, hepatocellular, or head and neck squamous cell carcinoma were enrolled in the trial. CD4+ and CD8+ T cells were sorted separately from peripheral blood before TCR sequencing. Genomic DNA was extracted from sorted cells for sequencing of the TCRbeta CDR3 region. The immunoSEQ Assay was used for sequencing of TCRbeta CDR3 regions. Entries here come from immuneACCESS through TCRdb and include only in-frame sequences with V and J called. Some clones fail to appear in such tables; in the studies checked, an unresolved V gene covers under half of the shortfall, and the cause of the remainder is unknown. In all, the sample holds about 82,000 clones, and roughly nine tenths of those were seen once. 2.3% of the sample goes to the ten largest clones.

Concerning this clone: No cognate antigen has been identified for it. Base qualities are missing; no much larger clone stands one base away.

Broader findings and caveats from the paper: At doses of 0.1 to 3.0 mg/kg, clonal expansion of both CD4+ and CD8+ blood T cells was observed from baseline to week 6. In the 0.1-3.0 mg/kg groups, partial responders had among the lowest normalized peripheral clonal expansion, particularly in CD8+ T cells. Low levels of normalized T-cell clonal expansion were also seen in some nonresponding patients. After ivuxolimab, more expanded clones were found on average in CD8+ T cells than in CD4+ T cells. The antigen specificity of the clonally expanded peripheral T cells was not determined.

Sequenced material: CD4+ or CD8+ T cells sorted from blood, taken in a trial of the OX40 agonist ivuxolimab. The sequence came from an adult with an advanced solid tumor such as melanoma, head and neck, liver or kidney cancer.

CDR3 sequence: CASSPLANYGYTF. The nucleotide sequence reads TGTGCCAGCAGCCCTCTAGCTAACTATGGCTACACCTTC. The rearrangement combines TRBV7-9 with TRBJ1-2, with the D gene too uncertain to name. Reading from cysteine to phenylalanine, the CDR3 counts 13 amino acids. Only CDR3 DNA is held: 39 bases, read in frame from base 1. CDR1 and CDR2 are drawn from the germline V gene (reference sequence): SEHNR, FQNEAQ. Relative to germline, V is 5 bases shorter and J is 0 bases shorter, with 7 bases between their ends.